Only one count was recorded for the clone carrying this T cell receptor (beta chain). The data stem from a study of blood T cell repertoires in COVID-19. TCRdb's table, derived via immunoSEQ multiplex PCR, lists solely in-frame clones and lacks some. The sample contains 200,000 to 300,000 clones, around 89% of which appear only once. Sequencing was carried out using PBMCs or T cells enriched from blood (not recorded which). This sequence was found in a woman in her 40s with acute COVID-19.

The CDR3 spells CASSLYGESNQPQHF. DNA of the CDR3: TGTGCCAGCAGCTTATACGGGGAAAGCAATCAGCCCCAGCATTTT. The chain has TRBV7-6 and TRBJ1-5; no clear D. Trimming shortened V by 2 bases and J by 1 base, and 9 bases separated the two germline ends. Germline assignment: CDR1 SGHVS and CDR2 FNYEAQ. The CDR3 loop spans 15 amino acids.